This T cell receptor (beta chain) was sequenced in a study of Graves' ophthalmopathy and Graves' hyperthyroidism. At the level of the study: The collection of peripheral blood took place at initial diagnosis, before any treatment. General study points: Blood also carried most expanded thyroid clonotypes exceeding 0.001 frequency.

The authors amplified TCR beta CDR3 regions from RNA transcripts. HTBI primers were employed in first-round RT-PCR, then a second-round multiplex PCR followed. TCRdb passed the multiplex PCR reads through MiXCR, listing each CDR3 protein once. This table has hundreds of thousands of distinct CDR3 sequences, 22% appearing once. CDR1 is SQVTM and CDR2 is ANQGSEA in the germline V gene. V dropped 7 bases and J dropped 3 bases, with 16 bases sitting between them. The CDR3 length is 13 residues. On this clonotype itself: Its antigen is unidentified.

The sample comprised peripheral blood. The origin of this receptor is a woman in her late teens or twenties with stable Graves' hyperthyroidism. Some clones in this sample may be carry-over from other donors' samples. The rearrangement links TRBV29-1 to TRBJ2-7, with D perhaps TRBD2 (6 bases). The CDR3 region is CSGSSGTVYEQYF. CDR3 sequence (DNA): TGCAGCGGGAGTAGCGGAACTGTCTACGAGCAGTACTTC.